These T cell receptor beta chains were read from a single sample in a study of spatial heterogeneity in lung cancer. TCRdb used MiXCR to reprocess the 5' RACE reads, holding one entry per CDR3 protein. This table has about 50,000 distinct CDR3 sequences, around 7% appearing once. The sample was PBMCs, taken at follow-up. The receptors derive from a female donor with early-stage non-small cell lung cancer. Each CDR3 is given with its conserved first and last residue. Only some rows state a clone size, as once, few, many or a class for expanded clones.

v_gene,abundance,j_gene,CDR3aa
TRBV7-2,many,TRBJ2-6,CASSLGGTALSRANVLTF
TRBV9,NA,TRBJ2-2,CASSVSPKIAGTHTGELFF
TRBV7-3,NA,TRBJ2-2,CASTPGGRNTGELFF
TRBV6-5,few,TRBJ2-1,CASSYYPSGQYNEQFF
TRBV12-2,NA,TRBJ2-1,CASLIWSSYNEQFF
TRBV3-1,NA,TRBJ1-1,CASSQGWRTEAFF
TRBV7-8,many,TRBJ2-3,CASSGRTSGATDTQYF
TRBV5-1,NA,TRBJ2-7,CASSLLGQGPSYEQYF
TRBV27,NA,TRBJ1-6,CASRREGTYNSPLHF
TRBV6-2/TRBV6-3,NA,TRBJ2-1,CASSNLAGGWNEQFF
TRBV7-6,many,TRBJ2-3,CASSRGASGGTLRDTQYF
TRBV3-1,few,TRBJ1-2,CASSHGQGDGYTF
TRBV30,many,TRBJ2-3,CAWSVGQATGTDTQYF
TRBV20-1,NA,TRBJ1-2,CSAWTGRYGYTF
TRBV28,NA,TRBJ2-7,CASSLPGAGVRNEQYF
TRBV6-2/TRBV6-3,many,TRBJ1-1,CASRGLKNTEAFF
TRBV6-1,few,TRBJ1-4,CASRKTGSNEKLFF
TRBV18,NA,TRBJ1-3,CASSPFQGGRAGNTIYF
TRBV9,many,TRBJ2-2,CASSGSGELFF
TRBV11-2,few,TRBJ2-5,CASSLGVRGQLSGETQYF
TRBV11-3,NA,TRBJ2-2,CASSFLLNTGELFF
TRBV5-1,many,TRBJ2-5,CASSLDTGLKTQYF
TRBV20-1,many,TRBJ2-7,CSARAPSAGGNVYEQYF
TRBV28,many,TRBJ1-2,CASSFSITGGVNGYTF
TRBV5-1,NA,TRBJ1-4,CASSLTGATNEKLFF
TRBV13,NA,TRBJ2-7,CASSPRDSSYEQYF
TRBV6-2/TRBV6-3,NA,TRBJ1-2,CASSSRGRGPGYTF
TRBV3-1,many,TRBJ2-2,CASRRTGYGELFF
TRBV7-8,few,TRBJ1-3,CASSFGTASGNTIYF
TRBV12-3/TRBV12-4,NA,TRBJ2-3,CASSSLITATDTQYF
TRBV12-3/TRBV12-4,medium-sized,TRBJ1-5,CASSSTGADQPQHF
TRBV5-1,many,TRBJ1-2,CASSLRRGDYGYTF
TRBV7-6,many,TRBJ2-3,CASSRGLAGLGTDTQYF
TRBV28,many,TRBJ2-1,CASSPPSGDRYNEQFF
TRBV5-6,many,TRBJ1-5,CASSLRGAGNQPQHF
TRBV5-1,few,TRBJ2-2,CASSLAGARELFF
TRBV2,many,TRBJ1-5,CASRRSQNNQPQHF
TRBV4-1,many,TRBJ2-7,CASSQERGLGAYEQYF
TRBV15,many,TRBJ2-7,CATSRGQGGTSYEQYF
TRBV5-1,many,TRBJ2-3,CASTGGGGTDTQYF
TRBV24-1,few,TRBJ1-2,CATSPGQVSGYTF
TRBV20-1,many,TRBJ2-5,CSARDTGKGETQYF
TRBV6-5,NA,TRBJ2-1,CASRGSAVNNEQFF
TRBV12-3/TRBV12-4,many,TRBJ1-6,CASSLISPGPLHF
TRBV13,NA,TRBJ1-1,CASSLDRGLNTEAFF
TRBV7-2,few,TRBJ1-3,CASSRQGTGRNTIYF
TRBV12-3/TRBV12-4,NA,TRBJ2-2,CASSFWTVNTGELFF
TRBV4-2,NA,TRBJ2-7,CASSQQASGGLLYEQYF
TRBV3-1,many,TRBJ1-1,CASNTRKEIGEAFF
TRBV7-2,NA,TRBJ1-4,CASSLSGGGFEKLFF
TRBV12-3/TRBV12-4,many,TRBJ2-1,CASRPGTSGGAVQFF
TRBV5-1,many,TRBJ2-7,CASSLSGRDYEQYF
TRBV29-1,many,TRBJ2-5,CSVVQQGGEAQYF
TRBV5-4,once,TRBJ1-1,CASSRPNTEAFF